This T cell receptor beta chain originates from a study of CD8+CD57+ T cells in acquired aplastic anemia. This CDR3 has 16 residues. CDR1 is MNHNS, CDR2 SASEGT, per germline. V was cut by 7 bases and J by 4 bases, with 22 bases left in between. Genomic DNA, the template, was used for profiling of the TCR beta VDJ and CDR3. TCRdb redid the calling of the reads with MiXCR, one entry per CDR3 protein. The repertoire has 150,000 to 200,000 distinct CDR3 sequences, around 45% of them found once; the top ten carry 0.85% to 1.3%. This clonotype was counted at least ten times. The receptor's source is a human donor in good health. What was sequenced was sorted CD4+, CD8+, or CD8+CD57+ T cells (not recorded which) from PBMCs. J is TRBJ1-2 and V is TRBV6-1; a weak D match, TRBD1 (6 bases). The CDR3 nucleotides read TGTGCCAGCACAAAGTACGGACAGCTCCAAAGCTATGGCTACACCTTC. This sequence encodes CASTKYGQLQSYGYTF.